This TCR beta chain was identified in a study of blood T cell repertoires in COVID-19. In the study overall: Sample material is recorded as cDNA or gDNA derived from T cells, B-cell-depleted T cells, or PBMCs.

In the original workflow: Cell counts per sample came from amplifying reference gene primers. Clones were read by immunoSEQ multiplex PCR, and TCRdb kept only the in-frame ones, dropping some. That table supplies the V and J calls and clone size; D and trimming were determined from the DNA. This table has tens of thousands of clones, 80% to 90% appearing once. The CDR3 is made up of 16 amino acids. Between the trimmed V and J ends, which lost 5 bases and 0 bases, there was a span of 17 bases. Germline CDR1 SGHVS, CDR2 FNYEAQ. Material for sequencing was peripheral blood. This receptor was obtained from a woman aged 80 or over with acute or convalescent COVID-19. The J gene is TRBJ2-7, the V gene TRBV7-6; a weak D match, TRBD2 (6 bases). The CDR3 loop is CASSPRGGESSYEQYF. The CDR3 DNA follows: TGTGCCAGCAGCCCGCGGGGCGGGGAGAGCTCCTACGAGCAGTACTTC.